This TCR beta chain was captured by sequencing in a study of T cell repertoires in cytomegalovirus infection. Looking at the study overall: Alongside well-studied HLA-B-restricted CMV epitopes, recently identified HLA-C-restricted CMV epitopes were also used.

To note about this clonotype: Its antigen is unknown.

The V and J ends lost 2 bases and 4 bases, in that order; junction bases with no gene match: 2. Germline CDR1 SGHTA, CDR2 FQGNSA. The CDR3 is 14 amino acids. TCRdb used MiXCR to reprocess the reads, holding one entry per CDR3 protein. This sample carries some 270,000 distinct CDR3 sequences, less than 25% of them seen once, and the ten largest clones take approximately 19%. This clonotype was sampled from a human donor in good health (CMV status not recorded). Some clones in this sample may be carry-over from other donors' samples. This sample comprised cultured PBMCs, obtained from culture after CMV antigen stimulation. The rearrangement links TRBV7-2 to TRBJ2-5; 9 bases line up with TRBD2. The chain's CDR3 is CASSLRLAVETQYF. The DNA for the CDR3 is TGTGCCAGCAGCTTACGACTAGCGGTAGAGACCCAGTACTTC. The variable domain in full, with the rest retrieved from reference TRBV7-2 and TRBJ2-5, is GAGVSQSPSNKVTEKGKDVELRCDPISGHTALYWYRQSLGQGLEFLIYFQGNSAPDKSGLPSDRFSAERTGGSVSTLTIQRTQQEDSAVYLCASSLRLAVETQYFGPGTRLLVL.